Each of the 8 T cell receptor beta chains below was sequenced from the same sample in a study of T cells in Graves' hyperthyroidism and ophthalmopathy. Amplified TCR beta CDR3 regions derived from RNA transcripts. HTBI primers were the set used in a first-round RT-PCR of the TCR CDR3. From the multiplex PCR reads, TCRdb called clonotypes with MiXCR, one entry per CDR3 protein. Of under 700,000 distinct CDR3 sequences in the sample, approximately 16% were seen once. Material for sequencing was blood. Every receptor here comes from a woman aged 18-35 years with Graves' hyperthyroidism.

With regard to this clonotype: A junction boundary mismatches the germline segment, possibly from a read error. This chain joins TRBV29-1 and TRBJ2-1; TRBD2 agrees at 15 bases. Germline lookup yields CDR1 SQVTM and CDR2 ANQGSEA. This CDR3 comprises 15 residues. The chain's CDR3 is CSAEGLAGGLVEQFF. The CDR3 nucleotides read TGCAGCGCTGAAGGACTAGCGGGAGGGTTGGTTGAGCAGTTCTTC.

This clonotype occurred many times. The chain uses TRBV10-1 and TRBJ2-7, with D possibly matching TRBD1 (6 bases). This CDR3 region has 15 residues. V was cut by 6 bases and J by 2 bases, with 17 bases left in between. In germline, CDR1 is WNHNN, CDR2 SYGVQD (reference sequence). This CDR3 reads CASSDQGRPPYEQYF. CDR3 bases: TGCGCCAGCAGCGACCAGGGGAGACCCCCCTACGAGCAGTACTTC.

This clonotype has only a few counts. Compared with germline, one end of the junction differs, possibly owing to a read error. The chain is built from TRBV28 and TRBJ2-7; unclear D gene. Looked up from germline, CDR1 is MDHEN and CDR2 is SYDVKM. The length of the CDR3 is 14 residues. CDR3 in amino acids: CAGSSETHTYEQYF. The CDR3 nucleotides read TGTGCCGGCAGTTCCGAGACTCATACCTACGAGCAGTACTTC.

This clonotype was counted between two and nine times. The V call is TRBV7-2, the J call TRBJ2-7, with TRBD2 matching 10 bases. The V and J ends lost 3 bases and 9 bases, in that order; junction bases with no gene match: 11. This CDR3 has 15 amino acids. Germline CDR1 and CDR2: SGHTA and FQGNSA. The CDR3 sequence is CASSLGLALIGGQYF. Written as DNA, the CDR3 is TGTGCCAGCAGCTTGGGACTAGCGCTAATCGGGGGGCAGTACTTC.

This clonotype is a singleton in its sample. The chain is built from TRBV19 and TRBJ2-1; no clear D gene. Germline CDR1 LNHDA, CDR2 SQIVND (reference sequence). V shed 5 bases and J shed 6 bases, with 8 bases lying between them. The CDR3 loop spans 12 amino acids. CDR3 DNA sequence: TGTGCCAGTAGTCCCTGGTCCAATGAGCAGTTCTTC. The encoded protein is CASSPWSNEQFF.

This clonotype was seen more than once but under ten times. CDR3 amino acids: CATSREQGASYGYTF. The CDR3 bases are TGTGCCACCAGCAGAGAGCAGGGGGCAAGCTATGGCTACACCTTC. This chain joins TRBV15 and TRBJ1-2, with 8 bases aligning to TRBD1. This CDR3 spans 15 amino acids. CDR1 LNHNV and CDR2 YYDKDF come from the germline V gene (reference sequence). With 0 bases clipped from V and 4 bases from J, the junction kept 4 bases outside the gene matches.

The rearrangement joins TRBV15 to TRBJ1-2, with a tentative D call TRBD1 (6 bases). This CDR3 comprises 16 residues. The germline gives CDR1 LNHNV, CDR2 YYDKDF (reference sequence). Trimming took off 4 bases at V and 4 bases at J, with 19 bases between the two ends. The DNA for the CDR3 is TGTGCCACCAGCACGCCCAGCGAAGGGGGAGGCTATGGCTACACCTTC. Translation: CATSTPSEGGGYGYTF.

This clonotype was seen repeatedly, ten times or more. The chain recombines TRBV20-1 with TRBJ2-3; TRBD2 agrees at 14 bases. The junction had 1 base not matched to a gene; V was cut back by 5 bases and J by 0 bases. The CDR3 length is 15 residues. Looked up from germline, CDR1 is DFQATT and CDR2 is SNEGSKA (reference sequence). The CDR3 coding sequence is TGCAGTGCTGGACTAGCGGGAGGAAGCACAGATACGCAGTATTTT. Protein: CSAGLAGGSTDTQYF.